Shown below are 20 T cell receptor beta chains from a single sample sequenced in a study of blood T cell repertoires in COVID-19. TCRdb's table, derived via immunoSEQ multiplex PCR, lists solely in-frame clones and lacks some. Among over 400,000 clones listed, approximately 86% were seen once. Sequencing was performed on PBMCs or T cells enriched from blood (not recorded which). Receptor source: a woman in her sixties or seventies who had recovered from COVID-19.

The CDR3 sequence: CSVARGQTSTDTQYF. The CDR3 DNA sequence: TGCAGCGTCGCCCGAGGACAGACTAGCACAGATACGCAGTATTTT. The V and J genes are TRBV29-1 and TRBJ2-3; weak D call: TRBD1 (6 bases). The CDR3 length is 15 residues. The germline V gene has CDR1 SQVTM and CDR2 ANQGSEA. Trimming pared 6 bases from V and 0 bases from J, leaving 16 bases between.

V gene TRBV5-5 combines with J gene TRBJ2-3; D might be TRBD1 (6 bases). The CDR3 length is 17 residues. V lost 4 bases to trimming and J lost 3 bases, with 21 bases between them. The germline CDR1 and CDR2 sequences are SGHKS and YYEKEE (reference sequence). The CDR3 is CASSQVGGAVVTDTQYF. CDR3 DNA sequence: TGTGCCAGCAGCCAGGTTGGGGGCGCAGTGGTTACAGATACGCAGTATTTT.

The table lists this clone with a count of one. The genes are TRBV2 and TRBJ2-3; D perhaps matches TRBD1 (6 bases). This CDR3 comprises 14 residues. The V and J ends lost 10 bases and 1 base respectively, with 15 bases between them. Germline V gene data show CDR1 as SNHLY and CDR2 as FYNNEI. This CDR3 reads CAIPHRAGTDTQYF. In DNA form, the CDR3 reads TGTGCCATCCCCCACAGGGCTGGCACAGATACGCAGTATTTT.

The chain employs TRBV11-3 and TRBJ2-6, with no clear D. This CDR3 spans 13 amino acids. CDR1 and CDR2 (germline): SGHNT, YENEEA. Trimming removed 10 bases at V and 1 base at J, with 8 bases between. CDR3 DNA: TGTGCCACCCGGCGGTCTGGGGCCAACGTCCTGACTTTC. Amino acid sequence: CATRRSGANVLTF.

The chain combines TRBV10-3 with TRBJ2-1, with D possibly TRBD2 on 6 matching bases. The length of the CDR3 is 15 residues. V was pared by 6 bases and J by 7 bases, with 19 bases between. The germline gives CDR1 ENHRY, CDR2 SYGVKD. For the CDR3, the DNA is TGTGCCATCAGGGAGCAGGACGCGGGATGGAATGAGCAGTTCTTC. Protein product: CAIREQDAGWNEQFF.

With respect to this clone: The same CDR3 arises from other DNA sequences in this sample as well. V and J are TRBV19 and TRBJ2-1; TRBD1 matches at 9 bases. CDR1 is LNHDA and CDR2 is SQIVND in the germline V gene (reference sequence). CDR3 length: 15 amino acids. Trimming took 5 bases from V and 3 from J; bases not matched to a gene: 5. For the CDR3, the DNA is TGTGCCAGTAGTCTGGGACAGGGAAACTACAATGAGCAGTTCTTC. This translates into CASSLGQGNYNEQFF.

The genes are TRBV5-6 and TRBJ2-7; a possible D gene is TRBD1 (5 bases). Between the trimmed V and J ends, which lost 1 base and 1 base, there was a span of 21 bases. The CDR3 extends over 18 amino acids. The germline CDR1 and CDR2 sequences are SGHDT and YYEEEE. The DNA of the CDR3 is TGTGCCAGCAGCTTGTGGGCAGGGCTACGGTCCGGGTCCTACGAGCAGTACTTC. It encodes CASSLWAGLRSGSYEQYF. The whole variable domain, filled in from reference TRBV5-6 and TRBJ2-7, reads DAGVTQSPTHLIKTRGQQVTLRCSPKSGHDTVSWYQQALGQGPQFIFQYYEEEERQRGNFPDRFSGHQFPNYSSELNVNALLLGDSALYLCASSLWAGLRSGSYEQYFGPGTRLTVT.

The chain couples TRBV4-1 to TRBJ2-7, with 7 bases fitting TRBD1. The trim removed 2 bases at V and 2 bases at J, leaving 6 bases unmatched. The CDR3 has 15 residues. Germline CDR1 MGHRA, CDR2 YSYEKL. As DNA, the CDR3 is TGCGCCAGCAGCCAATTGTCAGGGGGTCCCTACGAGCAGTACTTC. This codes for CASSQLSGGPYEQYF.

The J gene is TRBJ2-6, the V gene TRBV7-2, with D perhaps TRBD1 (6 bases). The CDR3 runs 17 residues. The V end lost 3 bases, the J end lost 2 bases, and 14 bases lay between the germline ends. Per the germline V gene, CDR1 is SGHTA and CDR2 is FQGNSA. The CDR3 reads CASSFQNRVTGANVLTF. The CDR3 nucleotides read TGTGCCAGCAGCTTTCAGAACAGGGTTACTGGGGCCAACGTCCTGACTTTC.

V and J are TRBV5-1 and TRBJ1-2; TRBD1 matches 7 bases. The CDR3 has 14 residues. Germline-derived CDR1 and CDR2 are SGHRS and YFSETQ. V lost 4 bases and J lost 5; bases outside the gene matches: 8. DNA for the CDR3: TGCGCCAGCAGCGAGGGGCCAGGGGGATATGGCTACACCTTC. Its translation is CASSEGPGGYGYTF.

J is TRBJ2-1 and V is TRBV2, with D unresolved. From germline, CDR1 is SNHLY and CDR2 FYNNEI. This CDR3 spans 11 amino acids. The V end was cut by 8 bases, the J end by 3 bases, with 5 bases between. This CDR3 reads CASLYYNEQFF. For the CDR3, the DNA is TGTGCCAGCTTATACTACAATGAGCAGTTCTTC. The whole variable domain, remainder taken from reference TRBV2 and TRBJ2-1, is EPEVTQTPSHQVTQMGQEVILRCVPISNHLYFYWYRQILGQKVEFLVSFYNNEISEKSEIFDDQFSVERPDGSNFTLKIRSTKLEDSAMYFCASLYYNEQFFGPGTRLTVL.

CDR3 nucleotides: TGTGCCAGTAGCCCCGGGACTAGCGGTTACGAGCAGTACTTC. Its translation is CASSPGTSGYEQYF. The chain joins TRBV19 to TRBJ2-7, with 11 bases aligning to TRBD2. CDR1 LNHDA and CDR2 SQIVND come from the germline V gene (reference sequence). V gave up 6 bases and J gave up 4 bases; unmatched junction bases: 5. CDR3 length equals 14 residues.

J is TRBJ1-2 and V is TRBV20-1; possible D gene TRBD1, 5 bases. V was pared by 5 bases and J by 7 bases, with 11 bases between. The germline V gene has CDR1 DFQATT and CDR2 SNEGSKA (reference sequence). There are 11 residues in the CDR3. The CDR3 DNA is TGCAGTGCTGCTCGCCAGGGTGGCTACACCTTC. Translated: CSAARQGGYTF.

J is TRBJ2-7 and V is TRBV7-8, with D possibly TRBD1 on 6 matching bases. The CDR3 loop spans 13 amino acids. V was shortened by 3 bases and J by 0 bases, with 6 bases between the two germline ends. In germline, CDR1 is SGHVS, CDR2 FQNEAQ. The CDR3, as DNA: TGTGCCAGCAGCTTGGGACACTCCTACGAGCAGTACTTC. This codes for CASSLGHSYEQYF.

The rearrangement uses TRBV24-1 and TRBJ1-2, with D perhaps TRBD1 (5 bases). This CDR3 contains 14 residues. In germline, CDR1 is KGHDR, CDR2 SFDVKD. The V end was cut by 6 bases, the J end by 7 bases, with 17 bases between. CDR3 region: CATSPRGGTRGYTF. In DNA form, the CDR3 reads TGTGCCACCAGTCCCCGCGGAGGGACGCGTGGCTACACCTTC.

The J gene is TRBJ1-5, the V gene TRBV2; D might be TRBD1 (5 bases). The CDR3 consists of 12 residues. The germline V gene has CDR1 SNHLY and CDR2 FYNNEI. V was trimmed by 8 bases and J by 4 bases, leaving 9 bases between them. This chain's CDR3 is CASDKGNQPQHF. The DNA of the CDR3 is TGTGCCAGCGATAAGGGGAATCAGCCCCAGCATTTT.

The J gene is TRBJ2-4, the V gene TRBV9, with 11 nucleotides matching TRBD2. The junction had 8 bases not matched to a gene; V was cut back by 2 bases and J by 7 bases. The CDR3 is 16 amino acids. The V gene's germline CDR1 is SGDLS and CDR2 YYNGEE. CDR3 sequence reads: CASSVSGGAVRNIQYF. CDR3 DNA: TGTGCCAGCAGCGTTAGCGGGGGGGCCGTTAGGAACATTCAGTACTTC.

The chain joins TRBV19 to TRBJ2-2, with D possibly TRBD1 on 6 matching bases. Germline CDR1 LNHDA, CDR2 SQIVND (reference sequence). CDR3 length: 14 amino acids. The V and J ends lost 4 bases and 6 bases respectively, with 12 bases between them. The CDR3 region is CASSRQAYAGELFF. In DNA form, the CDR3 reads TGTGCCAGTAGTAGACAGGCCTACGCCGGGGAGCTGTTTTTT.

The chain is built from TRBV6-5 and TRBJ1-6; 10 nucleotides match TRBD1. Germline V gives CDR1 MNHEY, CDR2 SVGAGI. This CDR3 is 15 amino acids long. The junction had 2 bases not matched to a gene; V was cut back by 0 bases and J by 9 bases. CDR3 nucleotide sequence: TGTGCCAGCAGTTACTCGACAGGGGGCAGTTCACCCCTCCACTTT. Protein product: CASSYSTGGSSPLHF.

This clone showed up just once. Here the CDR3 reads CATRKLAAYNEQFF. The CDR3 region has the DNA TGTGCCACCCGGAAACTAGCGGCGTACAATGAGCAGTTCTTC. The chain recombines TRBV7-6 with TRBJ2-1, with TRBD2 matching over 8 bases. Germline V CDR1 and CDR2: SGHVS, FNYEAQ. The CDR3 spans 14 residues. V was clipped by 10 bases and J by 4 bases; unmatched bases: 9.